The 15 T cell receptor beta chains in this list originate from one sample, sequenced in a study of T-cell reconstitution after alpha-beta-depleted transplantation in children. Preparing the TCRbeta library involved the use of unique molecular identifiers. TCRdb reanalysed the PCR reads using MiXCR and keeps one entry per CDR3 protein. The repertoire holds hundreds of thousands of distinct CDR3 sequences, 11% seen once, with roughly 30% in the top ten. Material: PBMCs, obtained before TCRalphabeta/CD19-depleted stem cell transplant. Receptors originate from a child less than two years old with acute myeloid leukemia, due to receive a stem cell transplant.

This clonotype was recorded at least ten times. The CDR3 sequence is CASSGGAGSTNEKLFF. The CDR3 coding sequence is TGTGCCAGCAGTGGGGGAGCAGGGTCAACTAATGAAAAACTGTTTTTT. The chain uses TRBV28 and TRBJ1-4; tentative D call: TRBD1 (5 bases). V lost 5 bases and J 0 bases, leaving 13 bases between the germline ends. The CDR3 is 16 residues long. The germline V gene has CDR1 MDHEN and CDR2 SYDVKM. Together with reference TRBV28 and TRBJ1-4, the CDR3 gives the full variable domain: DVKVTQSSRYLVKRTGEKVFLECVQDMDHENMFWYRQDPGLGLRLIYFSYDVKMKEKGDIPEGYSVSREKKERFSLILESASTNQTSMYLCASSGGAGSTNEKLFFGSGTQLSVL.

At least ten counts were recorded for this clonotype. The gene calls are TRBV20-1 and TRBJ1-4; D perhaps matches TRBD1 (5 bases). Germline CDR1 reads DFQATT; CDR2 reads SNEGSKA (reference sequence). V lost 0 bases and J lost 8, with 13 bases in between. This CDR3 has 14 amino acids. CDR3 region: CSARDVTEKEKLFF. The CDR3 region has the DNA TGCAGTGCTAGAGATGTGACAGAAAAAGAAAAACTGTTTTTT.

For this clonotype: A much more abundant neighbour one base away suggests this may be a read error. V gene TRBV3-1 combines with J gene TRBJ1-2; tentatively, D is TRBD1 (6 bases). The CDR3 extends over 12 amino acids. Per germline, CDR1 LGHDT and CDR2 YNNKEL (reference sequence). The CDR3 sequence is CASSQEVGGYPF. As DNA, the CDR3 is TGTGCCAGCAGCCAAGAGGTGGGGGGCTACCCCTTC. Filled out from reference TRBV3-1 and TRBJ1-2, the complete variable domain reads DTAVSQTPKYLVTQMGNDKSIKCEQNLGHDTMYWYKQDSKKFLKIMFSYNNKELIINETVPNRFSPKSPDKAHLNLHINSLELGDSAVYFCASSQEVGGYPFGSGTRLTVV.

This clonotype came up a few times. The V call is TRBV7-3, the J call TRBJ2-7; 11 bases line up with TRBD2. Germline CDR1 is SGHTA and CDR2 is FQGTGA. V gave up 5 bases and J gave up 5 bases; unmatched junction bases: 2. This CDR3 region has 13 residues. The CDR3 nucleotides read TGTGCCAGCAGCCCGACTAGCGGGGACGAGCAGTACTTC. It is translated as CASSPTSGDEQYF.

This clonotype was found many times. The J gene is TRBJ2-7, the V gene TRBV28, with 7 bases fitting TRBD1. This CDR3 has 15 residues. After removal of 5 bases from V and 0 bases from J, the junction contained 7 bases not matched to a gene. In germline, CDR1 is MDHEN, CDR2 SYDVKM. CDR3 amino acids: CASSPPRTGSYEQYF. The CDR3 DNA reads TGTGCCAGCAGTCCCCCCAGGACAGGCTCCTACGAGCAGTACTTC.

This clonotype was seen many times. CDR3 amino acids: CSAHGGSNQPQHF. CDR3 in DNA: TGCAGTGCCCATGGGGGATCCAATCAGCCCCAGCATTTT. The chain is built from TRBV20-1 and TRBJ1-5; possible D gene TRBD1, 5 bases. The CDR3 has 13 residues. V lost 6 bases, J lost 3 bases, and 12 bases lay in between. The V gene's germline CDR1 is DFQATT and CDR2 SNEGSKA (reference sequence).

The V and J genes are TRBV6-2 or TRBV6-3 and TRBJ2-1; 13 nucleotides match TRBD2. The CDR3 loop spans 19 amino acids. The germline V gene encodes CDR1 MNHEY and CDR2 SVGEGT. The ends lost 6 bases at V and 0 bases at J; junction bases unmatched: 11. The CDR3 bases are TGTGCCAGCAGCCTCGGACTAGCGGGAGTTTTCCGCTCCTACAATGAGCAGTTCTTC. Its protein is CASSLGLAGVFRSYNEQFF.

A remark on this clonotype: Since a much larger clone is just one base distant, this may be a read error. The J gene is TRBJ1-1, the V gene TRBV20-1; D gene ambiguous. Germline V gene lookup returns CDR1 DFQATT and CDR2 SNEGSKA (reference sequence). This CDR3 comprises 12 residues. CDR3 sequence (DNA): TGCGGTGCTGCGACCATGAACACTGAAGCTTTCTTT. Protein sequence: CGAATMNTEAFF.

V and J are TRBV5-1 and TRBJ1-2, with a tentative D call TRBD1 (5 bases). The V gene's germline CDR1 is SGHRS and CDR2 YFSETQ. This CDR3 spans 13 amino acids. V was pared by 5 bases and J by 7 bases, with 15 bases between. Written as DNA, the CDR3 is TGCGCCAGCAGAGACGGGGGAGGAGGTGGCTACACCTTC. Protein sequence: CASRDGGGGGYTF. Variable domain in full (rest from reference TRBV5-1 and TRBJ1-2): KAGVTQTPRYLIKTRGQQVTLSCSPISGHRSVSWYQQTPGQGLQFLFEYFSETQRNKGNFPGRFSGRQFSNSRSEMNVSTLELGDSALYLCASRDGGGGGYTFGSGTRLTVV.

This chain connects TRBV18 to TRBJ2-1; D not resolved. The CDR3 totals 15 residues. Germline loops: CDR1 KGHSH, CDR2 LQKENI. Deletions cut 3 bases from V and 2 bases from J, with 11 bases between. This chain's CDR3 is CASSPEAGTYNEQFF. The CDR3 nucleotides read TGTGCCAGCTCACCCGAAGCTGGGACCTACAATGAGCAGTTCTTC.

About this clonotype itself: A junction end diverges from the germline sequence, so it may reflect a read error. The rearrangement uses TRBV5-1 and TRBJ2-5, with D uncertain. Germline CDR1 and CDR2: SGHRS and YFSETQ. The CDR3 extends over 13 amino acids. The CDR3 region has the DNA TGCGCCAGCAGCTTCGTGGGAACAGAGCCCCAGTACTTC. Translated, it gives CASSFVGTEPQYF.

This clonotype was detected many times. The rearrangement links TRBV5-1 to TRBJ2-3; D remains unclear. CDR1 is SGHRS, CDR2 YFSETQ, per germline. The V gene lost 2 bases and the J gene lost 3 bases, with 10 bases spanning the gap. This CDR3 spans 14 amino acids. CDR3 coding DNA: TGCGCCAGCAGCTTTAGGACCCAGACAGATACGCAGTATTTT. Translated: CASSFRTQTDTQYF. The full variable domain, its missing parts supplied by reference TRBV5-1 and TRBJ2-3, is KAGVTQTPRYLIKTRGQQVTLSCSPISGHRSVSWYQQTPGQGLQFLFEYFSETQRNKGNFPGRFSGRQFSNSRSEMNVSTLELGDSALYLCASSFRTQTDTQYFGPGTRLTVL.

About this clonotype: A much larger clone is a single base away; this may be a read error. The gene calls are TRBV19 and TRBJ1-3; D ambiguous. Germline values: CDR1 LNHDA, CDR2 SQIVND (reference sequence). CDR3 length: 14 amino acids. Deletions cut 5 bases from V and 9 bases from J, with 17 bases between. The CDR3 DNA reads TGTGCCAGTAGTCCGGACCCTGGGAGAAGCACCATATATTTT. It codes for CASSPDPGRSTIYF.

In this sample, this clonotype turned up many times. The chain carries TRBV3-1 and TRBJ2-3; D ambiguous. The germline V and J ends were trimmed by 4 bases and 8 bases, with 10 bases remaining between them. CDR1 LGHDT and CDR2 YNNKEL come from the germline V gene (reference sequence). This CDR3 spans 12 amino acids. CDR3 DNA: TGTGCCAGCAGCCCGGATTGGGGTACGCAGTATTTT. It translates to CASSPDWGTQYF.

This clonotype was seen ten or more times. The chain is built from TRBV2 and TRBJ2-7; 8 nucleotides line up with TRBD1. Germline V gives CDR1 SNHLY, CDR2 FYNNEI. Losses at the gene ends were 7 bases for V and 3 bases for J; bases not matched to a gene: 11. The CDR3 runs 15 residues. The chain's CDR3 is CASNRVGTGFYEQYF. As DNA, the CDR3 is TGTGCCAGCAACCGCGTCGGGACAGGATTCTACGAGCAGTACTTC.